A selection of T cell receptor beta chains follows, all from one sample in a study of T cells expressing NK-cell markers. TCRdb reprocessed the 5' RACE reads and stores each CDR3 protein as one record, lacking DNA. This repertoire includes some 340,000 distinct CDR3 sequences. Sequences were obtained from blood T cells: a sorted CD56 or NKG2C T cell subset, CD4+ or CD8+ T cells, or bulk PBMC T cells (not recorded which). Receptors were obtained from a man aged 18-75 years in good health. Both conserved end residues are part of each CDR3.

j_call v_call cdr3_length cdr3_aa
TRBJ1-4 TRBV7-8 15 CASSLDAATNEKLSF
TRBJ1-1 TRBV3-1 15 CASSHRTGDLTEAFF
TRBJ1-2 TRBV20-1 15 CSAYITGGAGYGYTF
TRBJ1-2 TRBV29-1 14 CSVEELQGLGGYTF
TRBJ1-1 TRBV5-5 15 CASSSTTGLNTEAFF
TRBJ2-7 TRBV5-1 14 CASRGGPSAYEQYF
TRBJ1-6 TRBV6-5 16 CASSYSKNSYNSPLHF
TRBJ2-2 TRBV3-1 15 CASTPSDRDTGELFF
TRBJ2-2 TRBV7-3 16 CASSLTGPGVSGELFF
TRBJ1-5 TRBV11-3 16 CASKRRESGGNQPQHF
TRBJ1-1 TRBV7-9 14 CASSVEIGNTEAFF
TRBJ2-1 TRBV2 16 CASSDWGTRGYNEQFF
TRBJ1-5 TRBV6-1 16 CASSVGRSPSNQPQHF
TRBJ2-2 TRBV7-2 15 CASANSGSRTGELFF
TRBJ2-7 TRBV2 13 CASSVLQWGEQYF
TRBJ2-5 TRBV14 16 CASSQEGPGAWETQYF
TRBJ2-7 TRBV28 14 CASNPAQDKYEQYF
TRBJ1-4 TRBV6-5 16 CASSYSGGQFYEKLFF
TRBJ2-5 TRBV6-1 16 CASSKTSGGVRETQYF
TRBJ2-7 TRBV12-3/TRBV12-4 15 CASSQSGGQTYEQYF
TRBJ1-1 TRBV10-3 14 CAISREGVDTEAFF
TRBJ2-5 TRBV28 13 CASSLTRAGTQYF
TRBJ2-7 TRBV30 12 CAWKTVSYEQYF
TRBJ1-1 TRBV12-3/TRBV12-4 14 CASSTTQGTGEAFF
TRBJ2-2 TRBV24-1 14 CASQGWTNTGELFF
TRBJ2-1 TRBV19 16 CASSNVGQGAYNEQFF
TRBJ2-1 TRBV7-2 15 CASSPSRTHNNEQFF
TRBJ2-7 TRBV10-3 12 CAISRDLGEQYF
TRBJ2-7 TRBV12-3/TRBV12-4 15 CASSLGTGGRYEQYF
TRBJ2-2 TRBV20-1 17 CSARAYRGRGNTGELFF
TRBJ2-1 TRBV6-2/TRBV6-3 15 CASSYKRGSYNEQFF
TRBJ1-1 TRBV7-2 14 CASSSLNGGTEAFF
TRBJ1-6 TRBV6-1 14 CASSLGPKDSPLHF
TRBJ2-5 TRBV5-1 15 CASSWGRGASETQYF
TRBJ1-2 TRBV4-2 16 CASSQDPGQPIYGYTF
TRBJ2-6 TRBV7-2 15 CASSLDGLGANVLTF
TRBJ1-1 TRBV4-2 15 CASSQEGGQNTEAFF
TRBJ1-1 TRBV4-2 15 CASSRNRQGATEAFF
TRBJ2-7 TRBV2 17 CASSEGDRGIWSYEQYF
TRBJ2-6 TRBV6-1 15 CATSRSEKRSNVLTF
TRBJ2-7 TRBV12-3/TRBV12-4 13 CASSLDRDHEQYF
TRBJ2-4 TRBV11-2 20 CASSLVGLAGGRLAKNIQYF
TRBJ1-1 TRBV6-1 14 CASSVKGAYTEAFF
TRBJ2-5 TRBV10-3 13 CAITYRAGETQYF
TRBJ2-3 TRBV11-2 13 CASSADRVSTQYF
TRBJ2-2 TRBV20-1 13 CSGTGRSTGELFF